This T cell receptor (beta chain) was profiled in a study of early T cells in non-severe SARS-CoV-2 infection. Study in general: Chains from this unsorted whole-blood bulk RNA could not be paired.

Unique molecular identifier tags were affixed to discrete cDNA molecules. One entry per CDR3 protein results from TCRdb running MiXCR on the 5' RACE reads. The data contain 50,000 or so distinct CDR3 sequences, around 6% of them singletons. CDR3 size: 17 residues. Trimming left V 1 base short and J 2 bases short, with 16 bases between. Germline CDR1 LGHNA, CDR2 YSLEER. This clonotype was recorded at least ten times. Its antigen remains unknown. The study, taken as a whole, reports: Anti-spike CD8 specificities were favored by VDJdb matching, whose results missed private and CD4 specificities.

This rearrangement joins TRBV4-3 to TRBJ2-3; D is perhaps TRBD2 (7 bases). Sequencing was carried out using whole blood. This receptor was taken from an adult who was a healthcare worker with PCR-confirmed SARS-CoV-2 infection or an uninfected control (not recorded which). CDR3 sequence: CASSQVWAGALTDTQYF. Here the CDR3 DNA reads TGCGCCAGCAGCCAAGTATGGGCGGGGGCCCTCACAGATACGCAGTATTTT.